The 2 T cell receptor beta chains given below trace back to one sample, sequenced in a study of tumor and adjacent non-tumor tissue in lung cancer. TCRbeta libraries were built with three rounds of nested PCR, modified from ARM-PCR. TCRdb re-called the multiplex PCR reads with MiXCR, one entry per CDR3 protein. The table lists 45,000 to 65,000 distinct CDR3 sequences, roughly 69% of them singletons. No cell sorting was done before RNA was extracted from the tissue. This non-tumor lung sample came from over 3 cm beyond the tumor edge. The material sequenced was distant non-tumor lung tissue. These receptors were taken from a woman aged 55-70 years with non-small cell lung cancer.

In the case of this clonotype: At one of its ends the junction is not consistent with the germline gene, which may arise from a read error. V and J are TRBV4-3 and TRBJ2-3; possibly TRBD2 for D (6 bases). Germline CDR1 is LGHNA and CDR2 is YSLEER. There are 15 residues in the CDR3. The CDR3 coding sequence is TGCCCCAGCAGCAACGGACTAACGAGCACAGATACGCAGTATTTT. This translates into CPSSNGLTSTDTQYF.

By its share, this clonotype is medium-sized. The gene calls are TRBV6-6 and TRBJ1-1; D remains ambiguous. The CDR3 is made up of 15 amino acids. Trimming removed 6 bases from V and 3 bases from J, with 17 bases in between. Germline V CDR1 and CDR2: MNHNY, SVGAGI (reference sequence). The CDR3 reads CASSWETTGDTEAFF. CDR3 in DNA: TGTGCCAGCAGCTGGGAAACGACGGGTGACACTGAAGCTTTCTTT.